A selection of T cell receptor beta chains follows, all from one sample in a study of blood T cell repertoires in COVID-19. Produced via immunoSEQ multiplex PCR; TCRdb's table is partial and in-frame only. The repertoire holds approximately 250,000 clones, with about 88% as singletons. The sample comprised peripheral blood. All receptors derive from a man aged 35-49 years with acute or convalescent COVID-19. Each CDR3 is given with its conserved first and last residue. A D gene is named only where the DNA matches it firmly. Expanded clones are given a class, and other clones once, few, many or no size at all.

TRBJ2-7	TRBV6-5	-	-	TGTGCCAGCAGACCCAACAGGTTTTACGAGCAGTACTTC	CASRPNRFYEQYF
TRBJ2-3	TRBV11-2	few	-	TGTGCCAGCAGCGGCCCGGCGGGACGACAGTATTTT	CASSGPAGRQYF
TRBJ1-1	TRBV7-9	-	TRBD1	TGTGCCAGCAGGCTCGAGGGGGCGGGGACTGAAGCTTTCTTT	CASRLEGAGTEAFF
TRBJ1-3	TRBV28	-	TRBD1	TGTGCCAGCAGTCTAGGGGGGACAGGGATCGGTGGAAACACCATATATTTT	CASSLGGTGIGGNTIYF
TRBJ1-2	TRBV19	-	TRBD1	TGTGCCAGTAGTCCCGAGGACAGGGTCTATGGCTACACCTTC	CASSPEDRVYGYTF
TRBJ1-1	TRBV30	once	-	TGTGCCTGGAGTCCCCGGGGGGGTGAAGCTTTCTTT	CAWSPRGGEAFF
TRBJ1-6	TRBV6-5	-	TRBD1	TGTGCCAGCAGTCTAGGACAGGGTAATTCACCCCTCCACTTT	CASSLGQGNSPLHF
TRBJ1-6	TRBV30	-	TRBD1	TGTGCCTGGAGTGGAGACAGGGGGCGATCACCCCTCCACTTT	CAWSGDRGRSPLHF
TRBJ1-2	TRBV28	few	-	TGTGCCAGCAGTTTAGCTGGGCGACGTGGCTATGGCTACACCTTC	CASSLAGRRGYGYTF
TRBJ2-2	TRBV11-1	-	-	TGTGCCAGCAGCGGCCAGCCCGGTACAGTCCCCGGGGAGCTGTTTTTT	CASSGQPGTVPGELFF
TRBJ2-3	TRBV5-4	-	TRBD2	TGTGCCAGCAGCTTGGGCCCCACAGCGGGGGGGATGGATACGCAGTATTTT	CASSLGPTAGGMDTQYF